Listed here are 28 T cell receptor beta chains from one sample, sequenced in a study of T cells in Graves' hyperthyroidism and ophthalmopathy. Researchers took RNA transcripts and amplified the TCR beta CDR3 regions from them. TCR CDR3 regions were first amplified by RT-PCR with HTBI primers. MiXCR was run by TCRdb on the multiplex PCR reads, yielding one entry per CDR3 protein. The sample shows a few hundred thousand distinct CDR3 sequences, 22% of them seen only once. The specimen was blood. These receptors were taken from a woman between 65 and 79 years old with Graves' ophthalmopathy.

This clonotype occurred a few times. The CDR3 sequence is CACPRGVSTDTQYF. In nucleotides, the CDR3 is TGTGCCTGCCCTAGGGGGGTTAGCACAGATACGCAGTATTTT. This rearrangement joins TRBV2 to TRBJ2-3, with D possibly called TRBD1 or TRBD2 (6 bases each). Germline V gene lookup returns CDR1 SNHLY and CDR2 FYNNEI. Trimming left V 11 bases short and J 0 bases short, with 15 bases between. The CDR3 consists of 14 residues.

This chain connects TRBV27 to TRBJ2-3; 11 positions agree with TRBD2. CDR1 is MNHEY, CDR2 SMNVEV, per germline (reference sequence). This CDR3 has 16 residues. The J segment lost 6 bases and the V segment lost 5 bases, leaving 10 bases of the junction unmatched. Written as DNA, the CDR3 is TGTGCCAGCAGTACCTTAGCGGGAGGGCCTTTGGATACGCAGTATTTT. This gives the protein CASSTLAGGPLDTQYF.

The rearrangement links TRBV20-1 to TRBJ2-1; 15 bases match TRBD2. Per germline, CDR1 DFQATT and CDR2 SNEGSKA (reference sequence). The CDR3 is made up of 14 amino acids. The CDR3 DNA is TGCAGAGGACTAGCGGGAGGGCTCGAACCAGAGCAGTTCTTC. This gives the protein CRGLAGGLEPEQFF.

The sample holds many counts of this clonotype. The chain joins TRBV18 to TRBJ2-7; TRBD2 aligns across 7 bases. The J segment lost 6 bases and the V segment lost 6 bases, leaving 8 bases of the junction unmatched. This CDR3 spans 13 amino acids. CDR1 KGHSH and CDR2 LQKENI come from the germline V gene. In DNA, the CDR3 is TGTGCCAGCTCCCGGGAGGTTTCTATCGAGCAGTACTTC. This sequence encodes CASSREVSIEQYF.

V and J are TRBV10-1 and TRBJ2-1; 7 bases map to TRBD2. Germline V gene lookup returns CDR1 WNHNN and CDR2 SYGVQD (reference sequence). V gave up 5 bases and J gave up 9 bases; unmatched junction bases: 4. The CDR3 spans 12 residues. The CDR3 region is CASSTWGGEQFF. In DNA, the CDR3 is TGCGCCAGCAGTACCTGGGGGGGTGAGCAGTTCTTC.

The gene calls are TRBV19 and TRBJ2-1, with D uncertain. This CDR3 has 14 residues. CDR1 LNHDA and CDR2 SQIVND come from the germline V gene (reference sequence). Trimming stripped 1 base from V and 2 bases from J, with 6 bases between. The CDR3 reads CASSIGGTYNEQFF. The DNA for the CDR3 is TGTGCCAGTAGTATAGGCGGTACCTACAATGAGCAGTTCTTC.

This clonotype was counted only a few times. The gene calls are TRBV6-1 and TRBJ2-1, with D unresolved. Germline V gives CDR1 MNHNS, CDR2 SASEGT. Trimming shortened V by 2 bases and J by 10 bases, and 12 bases separated the two germline ends. The CDR3 spans 13 residues. CDR3 residues: CASSERPTGEQFF. The CDR3, as DNA: TGTGCCAGCAGTGAACGACCCACCGGGGAGCAGTTCTTC.

The chain recombines TRBV4-2 with TRBJ2-1; 8 positions match TRBD2. Germline loops: CDR1 LGHNA, CDR2 YNFKEQ. V shed 6 bases, J shed 0 bases, and the junction held 4 bases outside the gene matches. This CDR3 has 15 amino acids. The CDR3 DNA reads as TGTGCCAGCAGGCGGGAGGTAAGCTCCTACAATGAGCAGTTCTTC. This gives the protein CASRREVSSYNEQFF.

As regards this clonotype: A read error may produce the germline difference seen at one junction end. This chain joins TRBV20-1 and TRBJ1-1; 11 bases are a match to TRBD1. The CDR3 sequence is 14 residues long. From germline, CDR1 is DFQATT and CDR2 SNEGSKA (reference sequence). This CDR3 is CSARRTGGITVAFF. CDR3 DNA sequence: TGCAGTGCTAGACGGACAGGGGGCATCACTGTAGCTTTCTTT.

This clonotype was observed a handful of times. This rearrangement joins TRBV30 to TRBJ2-1; either TRBD1 or TRBD2 may fit D (5 bases each). Trimming left V 2 bases short and J 0 bases short, with 14 bases between. The CDR3 totals 16 residues. The germline gives CDR1 GTSNPN, CDR2 SVGIG (reference sequence). The CDR3 loop reads CAWSFPGTPSYNEQFF. The DNA of the CDR3 is TGTGCCTGGAGTTTCCCCGGGACCCCCTCCTACAATGAGCAGTTCTTC.

This clonotype came up many times. V is TRBV18 and J is TRBJ2-4; D remains ambiguous. CDR1 KGHSH and CDR2 LQKENI come from the germline V gene. This CDR3 comprises 15 residues. Trimming took off 3 bases at V and 0 bases at J, with 9 bases between the two ends. The CDR3, as DNA: TGTGCCAGCTCACCGGCTGGATTAGCCAAAAACATTCAGTACTTC. This translates into CASSPAGLAKNIQYF.

The chain has TRBV9 and TRBJ2-6; D not resolved. The length of the CDR3 is 11 residues. Trimming left V 6 bases short and J 11 bases short, with 9 bases between. Germline V lookup: CDR1 SGDLS, CDR2 YYNGEE. This CDR3 is CASMVLDVLTF. As DNA, the CDR3 is TGTGCCAGCATGGTGTTAGACGTCCTGACTTTC. The full variable domain, rest sourced from reference TRBV9 and TRBJ2-6, is DSGVTQTPKHLITATGQRVTLRCSPRSGDLSVYWYQQSLDQGLQFLIQYYNGEERAKGNILERFSAQQFPDLHSELNLSSLELGDSALYFCASMVLDVLTFGAGSRLTVL.

In this sample, this clonotype turned up many times. V is TRBV12-3 or TRBV12-4 and J is TRBJ1-1; possibly TRBD1 for D (6 bases). There are 14 residues in the CDR3. Trimming took 3 bases from V and 5 from J, leaving 13 bases between them. The CDR3 bases are TGTGCCAGCAGTTTCCGACCAGGGGTGACTGAAGCTTTCTTT. Amino acids: CASSFRPGVTEAFF.

This clonotype came up many times. V is TRBV6-2 or TRBV6-3 and J is TRBJ1-1, with D uncertain. In germline, CDR1 is MNHEY, CDR2 SVGEGT. The CDR3 length is 12 residues. The V gene lost 10 bases and the J gene lost 0 bases, with 9 bases spanning the gap. The CDR3 bases are TGTGCCATCTCAGAACTGAACACTGAAGCTTTCTTT. This sequence encodes CAISELNTEAFF.

The CDR3 sequence is CSARGAGAAYYGYTF. CDR3 coding DNA: TGCAGTGCTAGAGGTGCAGGGGCGGCTTACTATGGCTACACCTTC. The chain has TRBV20-1 and TRBJ1-2; possibly TRBD1 for D (6 bases). Trimming removed 1 base at V and 3 bases at J, with 15 bases between. Germline V gene lookup returns CDR1 DFQATT and CDR2 SNEGSKA (reference sequence). The CDR3 contains 15 residues.

CDR3: CASSYSGLPGEQFF. In DNA form, the CDR3 reads TGTGCCAGCAGCTACTCGGGACTACCCGGTGAGCAGTTCTTC. J is TRBJ2-1 and V is TRBV11-2; 7 nucleotides line up with TRBD2. Trimming took 4 bases from V and 9 from J; bases not matched to a gene: 9. There are 14 residues in the CDR3. Germline CDR1 is SGHAT and CDR2 is FQNNGV.

This clonotype was seen a handful of times. The chain employs TRBV30 and TRBJ1-6, with a possible D match to TRBD1 (6 bases). The germline CDR1 and CDR2 sequences are GTSNPN and SVGIG (reference sequence). The V end was cut by 5 bases, the J end by 7 bases, with 12 bases between. The CDR3 is made up of 13 amino acids. The CDR3 nucleotides are TGTGCCTGGCAGGGGAGTCAGAATTCACCCCTCCACTTT. Translated, it gives CAWQGSQNSPLHF.

The chain carries TRBV10-1 and TRBJ2-3; weak D call: TRBD2 (5 bases). Deletions cut 4 bases from V and 6 bases from J, with 14 bases between. The germline CDR1 and CDR2 sequences are WNHNN and SYGVQD (reference sequence). This CDR3 contains 14 residues. The CDR3 DNA follows: TGCGCCAGCAGTGTCTCGGGCGGGTTCGATACGCAGTATTTT. Protein product: CASSVSGGFDTQYF.

This clonotype appeared many times. The genes are TRBV2 and TRBJ2-1; no firm D call. The V gene lost 3 bases and the J gene lost 5 bases, with 11 bases spanning the gap. This CDR3 spans 14 amino acids. Germline CDR1 and CDR2: SNHLY and FYNNEI. The CDR3 spells CASSENTVNNEQFF. The CDR3 nucleotides read TGTGCCAGCAGTGAGAATACGGTTAACAATGAGCAGTTCTTC.

This clonotype was recorded a few times. This chain joins TRBV20-1 and TRBJ2-1; TRBD2 matches at 7 bases. Trimming removed 8 bases from V and 8 bases from J; junction bases left unmatched: 15. The CDR3 sequence is 14 residues long. The germline V gene encodes CDR1 DFQATT and CDR2 SNEGSKA (reference sequence). The CDR3 DNA is TGCAGTCACAAGCGGGGCTTTTTAGGGGATGAGCAGTTCTTC. Its translation: CSHKRGFLGDEQFF.

The V gene is TRBV3-1, the J gene TRBJ2-3; 9 nucleotides match TRBD2. V shed 5 bases, J shed 0 bases, and the junction held 3 bases outside the gene matches. CDR1 is LGHDT, CDR2 YNNKEL, per germline (reference sequence). This CDR3 has 15 residues. CDR3 protein: CASSATSGSTDTQYF. Here the CDR3 DNA reads TGTGCCAGCAGCGCTACTAGCGGGAGCACAGATACGCAGTATTTT.

There are many counts of this clonotype. The chain couples TRBV24-1 to TRBJ1-2; TRBD1 might be the D (6 bases). The CDR3 has 13 amino acids. In germline, CDR1 is KGHDR, CDR2 SFDVKD. The V end lost 3 bases, the J end lost 10 bases, and 14 bases lay between the germline ends. Here the CDR3 DNA reads TGTGCCACCAGTGATACACAGGGTACAATCTACACCTTC. Translation gives CATSDTQGTIYTF.

J is TRBJ1-1 and V is TRBV7-9; unclear D gene. The germline gives CDR1 SEHNR, CDR2 FQNEAQ (reference sequence). The CDR3 has 14 amino acids. The V and J ends lost 1 base and 1 base respectively, with 7 bases between them. The CDR3 sequence is CASSLVVENTEAFF. CDR3 bases: TGTGCCAGCAGCTTAGTGGTGGAGAACACTGAAGCTTTCTTT.

Comments on this clonotype: A much larger clone lies one base from this, so it may be a read error. This chain connects TRBV3-1 to TRBJ2-3; 9 positions agree with TRBD2. J gave up 5 bases and V 1 base, and 4 bases lay outside the gene matches. The germline gives CDR1 LGHDT, CDR2 YNNKEL (reference sequence). This CDR3 spans 15 amino acids. The CDR3 DNA reads as TGTGCCAGCAGCCAAGGTTCACTAGCGGGAGATACGCAGTATTTT. Residues: CASSQGSLAGDTQYF.

This clonotype was detected a few times. The chain couples TRBV28 to TRBJ1-4, with a possible D match to TRBD1 (5 bases). V gave up 7 bases and J gave up 8 bases, with 17 bases separating them. The CDR3 consists of 14 residues. CDR1 is MDHEN, CDR2 SYDVKM, per germline. The CDR3 reads CASNSRGRGEKLFF. The CDR3 coding sequence is TGTGCCAGCAATTCCCGGGGGAGAGGGGAAAAACTGTTTTTT.

The genes are TRBV3-1 and TRBJ2-3, with a weak D call TRBD2 (7 bases). Trimming took off 4 bases at V and 4 bases at J, with 15 bases between the two ends. Germline V gene sequence: CDR1 LGHDT, CDR2 YNNKEL (reference sequence). CDR3 length: 15 amino acids. The CDR3 DNA reads as TGTGCCAGCAGCCCGTTGGGGGGGCTTGCAGATACGCAGTATTTT. Encoded protein: CASSPLGGLADTQYF.

This rearrangement joins TRBV5-1 to TRBJ1-2; TRBD1 aligns across 7 bases. Germline V gene data show CDR1 as SGHRS and CDR2 as YFSETQ. After removal of 0 bases from V and 9 bases from J, the junction contained 2 bases not matched to a gene. The CDR3 sequence is 12 residues long. The DNA of the CDR3 is TGCGCCAGCAGCTTGGAGGGACAGAGCTACACCTTC. This codes for CASSLEGQSYTF.

This clonotype came up a few times. V gene TRBV6-6 combines with J gene TRBJ1-2; 8 nucleotides agree with TRBD1. J gave up 4 bases and V 0 bases, and 4 bases lay outside the gene matches. The CDR3 extends over 15 amino acids. Looked up from germline, CDR1 is MNHNY and CDR2 is SVGAGI (reference sequence). CDR3: CASSYSQGGSYGYTF. CDR3 in DNA: TGTGCCAGCAGTTACTCACAGGGGGGTAGCTATGGCTACACCTTC.